This T cell receptor beta chain was captured by sequencing in a study of blood T cell repertoires in COVID-19. Across the study: Sites in the United States, Italy and Spain provided acute and convalescent COVID-19 samples. PBMCs, B-cell-depleted T cells, or T cells were the source of the cDNA or gDNA that made up the material.

This CDR3 spans 15 amino acids. Trimming took off 10 bases at V and 1 base at J, with 16 bases between the two ends. Germline lookup yields CDR1 SGHVS and CDR2 FQNEAQ. Per the authors' pipeline: Nucleated cell number was recorded as an estimate derived from reference gene primer amplification. Assay used: immunoSEQ multiplex PCR; TCRdb lists only in-frame clones, some missing. Clonal size and the V and J genes are those of that table, whereas D and trimming came from the DNA. The repertoire includes tens of thousands of clones, around two thirds of them detected once, and approximately 2.8% sits in the top ten.

The origin of this receptor is a human donor with acute or convalescent COVID-19. The donor label of this sample is uncertain. Input material: peripheral blood. The chain uses TRBV7-8 and TRBJ2-2; D ambiguous. The CDR3 region is CATPAAAGNTGELFF. The CDR3 nucleotides are TGTGCCACCCCCGCGGCAGCCGGGAACACCGGGGAGCTGTTTTTT.